The next 8 T cell receptor beta chains were all read from a single sample in a study of control samples from healthy donors and cancer patients. Clones were sequenced by immunoSEQ multiplex PCR, and TCRdb holds only the in-frame ones, with some missing. The sample consists of approximately 160,000 clones, 90% to 95% of them appearing once. The sample was blood. The receptors were gathered from a woman younger than 30 in good health.

The rearrangement uses TRBV5-6 and TRBJ2-7; D not resolved. The CDR3 consists of 14 residues. V lost 4 bases, J lost 9 bases, and 20 bases lay in between. The germline V gene has CDR1 SGHDT and CDR2 YYEEEE. CDR3 sequence (DNA): TGTGCCAGCAGCCCTAAAGGAAGATTTTCCGGGCAGTACTTC. Amino acids: CASSPKGRFSGQYF.

The chain links TRBV7-9 to TRBJ2-2; 10 positions agree with TRBD1. Trimming at V came to 5 bases and at J to 2 bases, leaving 5 bases not matched to a gene. CDR1 is SEHNR, CDR2 FQNEAQ, per germline (reference sequence). The CDR3 is 16 residues long. The CDR3 here is CASSDRQGANTGELFF. The CDR3, as DNA: TGTGCCAGCAGCGATCGACAGGGGGCTAACACCGGGGAGCTGTTTTTT. Drawing the rest from reference TRBV7-9 and TRBJ2-2, the complete variable domain is DTGVSQNPRHKITKRGQNVTFRCDPISEHNRLYWYRQTLGQGPEFLTYFQNEAQLEKSRLLSDRFSAERPKGSFSTLEIQRTEQGDSAMYLCASSDRQGANTGELFFGEGSRLTVL.

The V gene is TRBV11-2, the J gene TRBJ1-2; D may be TRBD1 (6 bases). The CDR3 is made up of 15 amino acids. Germline CDR1 and CDR2: SGHAT and FQNNGV. V dropped 4 bases and J dropped 8 bases, with 20 bases sitting between them. CDR3 in DNA: TGTGCCAGCAGCTCCTATACAGGGAGGGTAGAGGGCTACACCTTC. Its protein product is CASSSYTGRVEGYTF.

V usage is TRBV19 and J usage is TRBJ2-1, with D possibly called TRBD1 or TRBD2 (5 bases each). V lost 3 bases, J lost 7 bases, and 13 bases lay in between. Germline V lookup: CDR1 LNHDA, CDR2 SQIVND (reference sequence). The CDR3 is 14 residues long. The CDR3 reads CASSIGQWGNEQFF. The CDR3 nucleotides read TGTGCCAGTAGTATCGGGCAGTGGGGGAATGAGCAGTTCTTC. Full variable domain (remainder filled in from reference TRBV19 and TRBJ2-1): DGGITQSPKYLFRKEGQNVTLSCEQNLNHDAMYWYRQDPGQGLRLIYYSQIVNDFQKGDIAEGYSVSREKKESFPLTVTSAQKNPTAFYLCASSIGQWGNEQFFGPGTRLTVL.

This chain uses TRBV21-1 with TRBJ2-3; no check of the table's D call, TRBD2, against the DNA was made. TRBV21-1 is marked as a pseudogene. The CDR3 covers 17 residues. The CDR3 region is CAEPIGFGGACTDTQYF. As DNA, the CDR3 is TGTGCCGAACCTATAGGGTTCGGGGGGGCCTGCACAGATACGCAGTATTTT.

The chain joins TRBV6-5 to TRBJ1-1, with 7 positions matching TRBD1. Trimming at V came to 7 bases and at J to 6 bases, leaving 5 bases not matched to a gene. Germline values: CDR1 MNHEY, CDR2 SVGAGI. This CDR3 is built from 12 residues. The CDR3 DNA sequence: TGTGCCAGCACCGGACAGGCCTCTGAAGCTTTCTTT. This gives the protein CASTGQASEAFF.

The rearrangement joins TRBV19 to TRBJ2-3; TRBD2 matches 8 bases. With V trimmed by 6 bases and J by 3 bases, 8 bases remained unmatched. The CDR3 spans 15 residues. Germline V gives CDR1 LNHDA, CDR2 SQIVND (reference sequence). This CDR3 reads CASRRPGLVTDTQYF. The CDR3 DNA sequence: TGTGCCAGTAGAAGACCGGGACTAGTTACAGATACGCAGTATTTT.

V usage is TRBV27 and J usage is TRBJ1-1; the D gene is possibly TRBD1 (5 bases). The V and J ends lost 6 bases and 1 base respectively, with 12 bases between them. CDR1 is MNHEY, CDR2 SMNVEV, per germline (reference sequence). This CDR3 has 14 residues. The CDR3 nucleotides are TGTGCCAGCAGGTATCAGGGAAAGAACACTGAAGCTTTCTTT. Translating gives CASRYQGKNTEAFF.